This passage covers 19 T cell receptor beta chains from one sample sequenced in a study of cytomegalovirus exposure and HLA in healthy donors. Some clones are missing from TCRdb's copy, which holds only in-frame ones; the method was immunoSEQ multiplex PCR. The repertoire consists of some 87,000 clones, with 95% to 97% occurring once and the leading ten covering about 1.3%. The sequencing input was PBMCs. The source of these receptors is a woman aged 18-29 years in good health and CMV-seronegative.

The V call is TRBV15, the J call TRBJ2-1; TRBD2 agrees at 8 bases. The CDR3 contains 19 residues. The germline CDR1 and CDR2 sequences are LNHNV and YYDKDF (reference sequence). The V gene end was trimmed by 2 bases and the J gene end by 7 bases; junction bases not matched to a gene: 19. The CDR3 here is CATSRNTMGSGSGTNEQFF. CDR3 sequence (DNA): TGTGCCACCAGCAGAAACACGATGGGAAGCGGGAGTGGTACTAATGAGCAGTTCTTC.

The rearrangement uses TRBV6-5 and TRBJ2-7; D is perhaps TRBD2 (6 bases). CDR3 length equals 12 residues. V was pared by 5 bases and J by 6 bases, with 11 bases between. The germline gives CDR1 MNHEY, CDR2 SVGAGI. The CDR3 DNA follows: TGTGCCAGCAGTAGACTAGATTCCGAGCAGTACTTC. This encodes CASSRLDSEQYF.

The gene calls are TRBV7-9 and TRBJ1-4; D might be TRBD1 (6 bases). Germline V gene lookup returns CDR1 SEHNR and CDR2 FQNEAQ (reference sequence). The CDR3 has 15 amino acids. V lost 1 base to trimming and J lost 8 bases, with 14 bases between them. The CDR3, as DNA: TGTGCCAGCAGCTTAGATTCGGCAGGGGCGGAAAAACTGTTTTTT. Amino acid sequence: CASSLDSAGAEKLFF.

The chain links TRBV30 to TRBJ2-5; 7 bases map to TRBD2. V lost 7 bases to trimming and J lost 5 bases; unmatched junction nucleotides: 7. From germline, CDR1 is GTSNPN and CDR2 SVGIG (reference sequence). This CDR3 comprises 12 residues. The DNA of the CDR3 is TGTGCCTTAAAAGGACTAGGCGAGACCCAGTACTTC. Translated, it gives CALKGLGETQYF.

The chain carries TRBV7-9 and TRBJ2-3; 7 positions agree with TRBD2. The CDR3 sequence is 15 residues long. Germline CDR1 SEHNR, CDR2 FQNEAQ (reference sequence). After removal of 5 bases from V and 3 bases from J, the junction contained 8 bases not matched to a gene. CDR3 in amino acids: CASSGSEGGTDTQYF. The CDR3 nucleotides are TGTGCCAGCAGCGGAAGCGAGGGAGGGACAGATACGCAGTATTTT. The full variable domain, in which reference TRBV7-9 and TRBJ2-3 provide the parts outside the CDR3, is DTGVSQNPRHKITKRGQNVTFRCDPISEHNRLYWYRQTLGQGPEFLTYFQNEAQLEKSRLLSDRFSAERPKGSFSTLEIQRTEQGDSAMYLCASSGSEGGTDTQYFGPGTRLTVL.

The rearrangement joins TRBV18 to TRBJ2-7; 10 bases are a match to TRBD1. With 2 bases clipped from V and 1 base from J, the junction kept 5 bases outside the gene matches. This CDR3 has 16 amino acids. Germline V lookup: CDR1 KGHSH, CDR2 LQKENI. The CDR3 region has the DNA TGTGCCAGCTCACCAATTTGGACAGGGGGATCCTACGAGCAGTACTTC. Its protein is CASSPIWTGGSYEQYF.

This chain uses TRBV7-9 with TRBJ2-7, with 9 bases that match TRBD1. Germline V lookup: CDR1 SEHNR, CDR2 FQNEAQ (reference sequence). The V and J ends lost 5 bases and 3 bases, in that order; junction bases with no gene match: 14. The CDR3 has 17 amino acids. The CDR3 DNA follows: TGTGCCAGCAGCCCGGGATCCGGGACAGGGAAAAGCTACGAGCAGTACTTC. Translating gives CASSPGSGTGKSYEQYF.

The chain is built from TRBV5-6 and TRBJ1-3, with unresolved D. The CDR3 is 15 residues long. Trimming stripped 4 bases from V and 3 bases from J, with 14 bases between. Germline assignment: CDR1 SGHDT and CDR2 YYEEEE. The CDR3 coding sequence is TGTGCCAGCAGCCGGGTATTCGGGAATGGAAACACCATATATTTT. This encodes CASSRVFGNGNTIYF.

The chain has TRBV5-1 and TRBJ2-1, with D maybe TRBD2 (6 bases). CDR1 SGHRS and CDR2 YFSETQ come from the germline V gene. V was pared by 5 bases and J by 6 bases, with 18 bases between. This CDR3 has 15 amino acids. CDR3 in DNA: TGCGCCAGCAGTGGGGAGACTAGTTATCTCAATGAGCAGTTCTTC. Translated, it gives CASSGETSYLNEQFF.

This chain connects TRBV6-1 to TRBJ2-1; 7 nucleotides agree with TRBD1. This CDR3 spans 14 amino acids. Germline V gene lookup returns CDR1 MNHNS and CDR2 SASEGT. V was clipped by 2 bases and J by 6 bases; unmatched bases: 4. The CDR3, as DNA: TGTGCCAGCAGTGAACGTTGGACAGGCAATGAGCAGTTCTTC. Its protein product is CASSERWTGNEQFF.

In this sample, this clone turned up once. The V call is TRBV27, the J call TRBJ2-1; TRBD2 matches at 12 bases. V trimming: 6 bases; J trimming: 4 bases; junction bases outside the gene matches: 4. Germline V CDR1 and CDR2: MNHEY, SMNVEV (reference sequence). The CDR3 has 15 residues. CDR3 amino acids: CASREGTSGYNEQFF. The DNA for the CDR3 is TGTGCCAGCAGGGAGGGGACTAGCGGGTACAATGAGCAGTTCTTC.

V and J are TRBV7-9 and TRBJ2-3; TRBD2 aligns across 10 bases. The CDR3 has 18 amino acids. Germline assignment: CDR1 SEHNR and CDR2 FQNEAQ (reference sequence). J gave up 9 bases and V 1 base, and 16 bases lay outside the gene matches. The CDR3 coding sequence is TGTGCCAGCAGCTTAGGCTTAGCGGGAGGTGGACCTCTGGGGACGCAGTATTTT. Translated: CASSLGLAGGGPLGTQYF.

The chain recombines TRBV27 with TRBJ2-1; tentative D call: TRBD1 (6 bases). The germline V gene has CDR1 MNHEY and CDR2 SMNVEV (reference sequence). V was clipped by 8 bases and J by 0 bases, with 14 bases between them. The CDR3 runs 15 residues. The CDR3 loop is CASGHTGNSYNEQFF. For the CDR3, the DNA is TGTGCCAGCGGGCATACAGGGAACTCCTACAATGAGCAGTTCTTC.

The rearrangement joins TRBV15 to TRBJ2-5, with 11 bases identical to TRBD2. CDR1 and CDR2 (germline): LNHNV, YYDKDF (reference sequence). The ends lost 7 bases at V and 2 bases at J; junction bases unmatched: 15. CDR3 length equals 18 residues. The CDR3: CATKTELAGVLSQETQYF. For the CDR3, the DNA is TGTGCCACCAAAACGGAACTAGCGGGAGTTTTAAGTCAAGAGACCCAGTACTTC.

This chain connects TRBV18 to TRBJ1-1; D is uncertain. The ends were cut back, 0 bases at V and 0 bases at J, with 11 bases in the middle. This CDR3 has 16 residues. Germline CDR1 KGHSH, CDR2 LQKENI. CDR3 region: CASSPPSTRVNTEAFF. In DNA form, the CDR3 reads TGTGCCAGCTCACCACCATCCACACGGGTGAACACTGAAGCTTTCTTT.

Note on this clone: A read error may produce the germline difference seen at one junction end. This chain joins TRBV19 and TRBJ2-1; tentatively, D is TRBD2 (6 bases). The CDR3 loop spans 16 amino acids. Germline V gene lookup returns CDR1 LNHDA and CDR2 SQIVND (reference sequence). The CDR3 is CASSSGTPTLINEQFF. CDR3 nucleotides: TGTGCCAGCAGTAGCGGAACACCCACACTGATCAATGAGCAGTTCTTC.

The chain links TRBV6-5 to TRBJ2-3; D remains unclear. V was shortened by 1 base and J by 5 bases, with 10 bases between the two germline ends. Looked up from germline, CDR1 is MNHEY and CDR2 is SVGAGI. This CDR3 has 14 residues. The CDR3 coding sequence is TGTGCCAGCAGTTACTTACGCACTGTAGATACGCAGTATTTT. It yields the protein CASSYLRTVDTQYF.

This clone has only one observation. V gene TRBV15 combines with J gene TRBJ2-7; D may be TRBD1 (6 bases). This CDR3 has 15 amino acids. CDR1 and CDR2 from the germline V gene are LNHNV and YYDKDF (reference sequence). The V and J ends lost 2 bases and 1 base respectively, with 12 bases between them. CDR3 sequence (DNA): TGTGCCACCAGCAGACCTCGACAGGATTCCTACGAGCAGTACTTC. Protein sequence: CATSRPRQDSYEQYF.

The chain is built from TRBV7-8 and TRBJ1-5; D remains unclear. Germline-derived CDR1 and CDR2 are SGHVS and FQNEAQ. V was cut by 10 bases and J by 2 bases, with 12 bases left in between. The CDR3 extends over 13 amino acids. The CDR3 DNA follows: TGTGCCACCGGGAGGTTCGGCAATCAGCCCCAGCATTTT. Residues: CATGRFGNQPQHF.